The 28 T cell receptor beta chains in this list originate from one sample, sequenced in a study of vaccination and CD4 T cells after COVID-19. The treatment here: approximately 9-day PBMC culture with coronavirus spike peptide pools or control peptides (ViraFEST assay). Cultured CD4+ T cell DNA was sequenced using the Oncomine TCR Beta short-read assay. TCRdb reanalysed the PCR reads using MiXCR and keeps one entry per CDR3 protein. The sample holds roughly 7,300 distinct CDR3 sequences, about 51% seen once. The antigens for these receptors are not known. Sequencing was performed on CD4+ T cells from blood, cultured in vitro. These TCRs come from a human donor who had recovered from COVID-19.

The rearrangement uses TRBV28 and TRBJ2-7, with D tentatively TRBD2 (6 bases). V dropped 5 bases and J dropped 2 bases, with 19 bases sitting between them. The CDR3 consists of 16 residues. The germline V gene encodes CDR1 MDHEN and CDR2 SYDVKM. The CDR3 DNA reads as TGTGCCAGCAGTCTTGCCCGGGCCTCGGGAGCCTACGAGCAGTACTTC. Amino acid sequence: CASSLARASGAYEQYF. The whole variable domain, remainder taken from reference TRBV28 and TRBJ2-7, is DVKVTQSSRYLVKRTGEKVFLECVQDMDHENMFWYRQDPGLGLRLIYFSYDVKMKEKGDIPEGYSVSREKKERFSLILESASTNQTSMYLCASSLARASGAYEQYFGPGTRLTVT.

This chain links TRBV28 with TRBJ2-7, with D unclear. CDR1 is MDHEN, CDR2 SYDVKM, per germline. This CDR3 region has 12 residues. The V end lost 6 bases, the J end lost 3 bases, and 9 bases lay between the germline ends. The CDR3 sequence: CASRTTDYEQYF. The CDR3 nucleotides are TGTGCCAGCAGGACGACTGACTACGAGCAGTACTTC.

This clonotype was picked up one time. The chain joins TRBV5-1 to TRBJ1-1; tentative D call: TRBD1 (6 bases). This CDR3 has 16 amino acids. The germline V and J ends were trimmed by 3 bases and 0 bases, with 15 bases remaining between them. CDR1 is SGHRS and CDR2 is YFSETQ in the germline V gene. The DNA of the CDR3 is TGCGCCAGCAGCTCATGGGGGGCTCAGTTGAACACTGAAGCTTTCTTT. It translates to CASSSWGAQLNTEAFF.

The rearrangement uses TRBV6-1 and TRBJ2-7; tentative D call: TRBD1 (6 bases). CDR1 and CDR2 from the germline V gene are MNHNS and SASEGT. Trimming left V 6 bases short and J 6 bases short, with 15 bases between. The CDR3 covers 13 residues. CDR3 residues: CASSRDTFGEQYF. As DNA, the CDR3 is TGTGCCAGCAGCCGGGACACCTTTGGCGAGCAGTACTTC.

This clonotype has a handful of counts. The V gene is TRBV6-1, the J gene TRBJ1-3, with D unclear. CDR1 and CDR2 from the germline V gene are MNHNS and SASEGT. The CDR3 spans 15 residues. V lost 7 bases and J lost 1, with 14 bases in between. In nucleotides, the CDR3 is TGTGCCAGCATCGGTCCGTTCTTATCTGGAAACACCATATATTTT. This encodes CASIGPFLSGNTIYF.

CDR3 sequence: CASSSQGAGYNEQFF. CDR3 coding DNA: TGTGCCAGCAGCTCGCAGGGGGCTGGCTACAATGAGCAGTTCTTC. This sequence joins TRBV7-3 and TRBJ2-1; TRBD1 matches 8 bases. V shed 4 bases and J 3 bases; nucleotides not matched to a gene: 5. This CDR3 spans 15 amino acids. Germline CDR1 SGHTA, CDR2 FQGTGA.

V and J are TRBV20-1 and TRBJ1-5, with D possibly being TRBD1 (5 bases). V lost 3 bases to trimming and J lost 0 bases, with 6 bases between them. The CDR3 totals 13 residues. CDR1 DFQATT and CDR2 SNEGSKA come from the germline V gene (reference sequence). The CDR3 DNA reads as TGCAGTGCTAGTCAGGGTAGCAATCAGCCCCAGCATTTT. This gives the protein CSASQGSNQPQHF.

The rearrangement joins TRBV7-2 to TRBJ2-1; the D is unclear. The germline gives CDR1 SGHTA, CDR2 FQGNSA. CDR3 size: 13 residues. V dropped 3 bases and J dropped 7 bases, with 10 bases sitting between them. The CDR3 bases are TGTGCCAGCAGCTTTGGAAGTAGTAATGAGCAGTTCTTC. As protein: CASSFGSSNEQFF.

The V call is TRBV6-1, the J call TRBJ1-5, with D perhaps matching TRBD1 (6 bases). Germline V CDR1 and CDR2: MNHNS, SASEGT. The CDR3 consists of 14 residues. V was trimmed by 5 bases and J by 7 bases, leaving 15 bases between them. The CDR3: CASSTKAGAQPQHF. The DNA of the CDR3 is TGTGCCAGCAGTACCAAGGCGGGGGCGCAGCCCCAGCATTTT.

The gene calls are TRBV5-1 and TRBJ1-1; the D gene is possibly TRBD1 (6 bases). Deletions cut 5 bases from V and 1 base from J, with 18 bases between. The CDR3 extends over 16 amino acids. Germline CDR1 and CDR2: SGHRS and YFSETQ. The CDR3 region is CASSYGWDTSNTEAFF. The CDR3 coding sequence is TGCGCCAGCAGTTATGGCTGGGACACATCGAACACTGAAGCTTTCTTT.

The CDR3 region has the DNA TGCAGTGCTAGGCCGGACAGCAGGGACACTGAAGCTTTCTTT. Its translation is CSARPDSRDTEAFF. The genes are TRBV20-1 and TRBJ1-1; D perhaps matches TRBD1 (6 bases). The germline gives CDR1 DFQATT, CDR2 SNEGSKA (reference sequence). V shed 3 bases and J shed 3 bases, with 14 bases lying between them. This CDR3 has 14 amino acids.

CDR3 coding DNA: TGTGCCAGCAGCTTGGGTCCGGGGGAGCAGTTCTTC. Translated: CASSLGPGEQFF. The chain couples TRBV7-2 to TRBJ2-1; TRBD2 is a possible D gene (5 bases). CDR1 is SGHTA and CDR2 is FQGNSA in the germline V gene. This CDR3 has 12 residues. The ends were cut back, 3 bases at V and 10 bases at J, with 10 bases in the middle.

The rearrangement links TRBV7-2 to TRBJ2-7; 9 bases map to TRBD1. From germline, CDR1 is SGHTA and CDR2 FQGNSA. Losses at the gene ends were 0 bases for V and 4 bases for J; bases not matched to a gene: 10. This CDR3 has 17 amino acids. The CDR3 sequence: CASSLAPGQGSMYEQYF. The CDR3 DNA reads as TGTGCCAGCAGCTTAGCGCCGGGACAGGGTTCCATGTACGAGCAGTACTTC.

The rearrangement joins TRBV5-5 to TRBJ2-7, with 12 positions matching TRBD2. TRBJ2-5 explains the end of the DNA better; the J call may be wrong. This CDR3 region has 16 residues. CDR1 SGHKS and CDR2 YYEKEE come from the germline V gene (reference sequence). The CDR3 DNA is TGTGCCAGCAGCTACCCTAGCGGGGGGGCCGGAGAGACCCAGTACTTC. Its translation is CASSYPSGGAGETQYF.

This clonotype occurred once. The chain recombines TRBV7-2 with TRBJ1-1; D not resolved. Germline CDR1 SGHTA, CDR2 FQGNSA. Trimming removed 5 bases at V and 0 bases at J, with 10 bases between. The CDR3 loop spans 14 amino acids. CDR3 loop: CASSPDLLNTEAFF. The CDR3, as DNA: TGTGCCAGCAGCCCTGATCTTTTGAACACTGAAGCTTTCTTT.

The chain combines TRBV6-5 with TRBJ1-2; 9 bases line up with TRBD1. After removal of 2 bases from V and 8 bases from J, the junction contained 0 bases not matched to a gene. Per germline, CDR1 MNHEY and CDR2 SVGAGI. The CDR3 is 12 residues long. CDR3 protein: CASSYTGGGYTF. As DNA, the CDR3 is TGTGCCAGCAGTTACACAGGGGGCGGCTACACCTTC.

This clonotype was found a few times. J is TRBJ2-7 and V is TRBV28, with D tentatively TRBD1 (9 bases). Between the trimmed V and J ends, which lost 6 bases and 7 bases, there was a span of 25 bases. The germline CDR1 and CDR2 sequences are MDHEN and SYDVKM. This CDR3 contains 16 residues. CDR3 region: CASSPSLGGGTGEQYF. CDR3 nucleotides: TGTGCCAGCAGCCCTTCCCTCGGCGGGGGGACAGGGGAGCAGTACTTC.

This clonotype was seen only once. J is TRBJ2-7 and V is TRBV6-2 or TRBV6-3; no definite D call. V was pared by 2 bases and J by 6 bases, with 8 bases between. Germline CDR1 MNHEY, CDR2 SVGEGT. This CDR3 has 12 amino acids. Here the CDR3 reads CASSYGVGEQYF. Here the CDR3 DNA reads TGTGCCAGCAGTTACGGGGTTGGCGAGCAGTACTTC.

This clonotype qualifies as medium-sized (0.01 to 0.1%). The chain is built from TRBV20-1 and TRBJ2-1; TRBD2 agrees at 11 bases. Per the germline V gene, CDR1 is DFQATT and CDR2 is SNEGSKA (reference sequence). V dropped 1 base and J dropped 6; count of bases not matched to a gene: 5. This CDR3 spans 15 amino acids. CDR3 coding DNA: TGCAGTGCTAGAGTAAGGCTAGCGGGGGGCAATGAGCAGTTCTTC. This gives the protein CSARVRLAGGNEQFF.

CDR3 loop: CASRGDRAYNEQFF. In DNA form, the CDR3 reads TGTGCCAGCAGGGGGGATCGAGCCTACAATGAGCAGTTCTTC. The rearrangement joins TRBV28 to TRBJ2-1; possibly TRBD1 or TRBD2 for D (5 bases each). Germline CDR1 reads MDHEN; CDR2 reads SYDVKM. Trimming removed 6 bases from V and 2 bases from J, with 11 bases in between. CDR3 length equals 14 residues.

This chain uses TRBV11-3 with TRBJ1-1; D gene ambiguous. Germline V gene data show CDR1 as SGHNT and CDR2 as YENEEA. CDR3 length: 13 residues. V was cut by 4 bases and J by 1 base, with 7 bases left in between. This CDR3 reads CASSSPPNTEAFF. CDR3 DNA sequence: TGTGCCAGCAGCTCCCCCCCGAACACTGAAGCTTTCTTT.

The CDR3: CASSPPGQAYNEQFF. The CDR3 DNA sequence: TGTGCCAGCAGCCCTCCGGGACAGGCCTACAATGAGCAGTTCTTC. This chain links TRBV7-9 with TRBJ2-1; 8 nucleotides align to TRBD1. This CDR3 is built from 15 residues. Germline CDR1 is SEHNR and CDR2 is FQNEAQ (reference sequence). The V segment lost 5 bases and the J segment 2 bases; nucleotides outside the gene matches: 5.

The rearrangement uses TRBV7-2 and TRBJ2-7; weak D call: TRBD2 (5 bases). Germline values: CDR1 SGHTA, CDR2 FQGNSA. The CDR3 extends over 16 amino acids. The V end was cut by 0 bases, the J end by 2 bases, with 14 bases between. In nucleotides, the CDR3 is TGTGCCAGCAGCTTAGCGCAGCCAAGGGAGACCTACGAGCAGTACTTC. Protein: CASSLAQPRETYEQYF.

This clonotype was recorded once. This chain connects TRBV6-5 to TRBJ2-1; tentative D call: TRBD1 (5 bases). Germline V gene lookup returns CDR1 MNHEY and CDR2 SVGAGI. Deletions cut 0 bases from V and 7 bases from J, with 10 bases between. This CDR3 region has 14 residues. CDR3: CASSYSRQRNEQFF. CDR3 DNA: TGTGCCAGCAGTTACTCGAGACAGAGGAATGAGCAGTTCTTC.

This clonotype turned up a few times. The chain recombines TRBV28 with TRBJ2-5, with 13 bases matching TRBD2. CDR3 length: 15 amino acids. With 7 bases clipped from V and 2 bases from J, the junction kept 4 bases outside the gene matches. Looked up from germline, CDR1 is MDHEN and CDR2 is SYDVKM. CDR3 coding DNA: TGTGCCAGCAACCCACTAGCGGGAGGGCAAGAGACCCAGTACTTC. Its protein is CASNPLAGGQETQYF.

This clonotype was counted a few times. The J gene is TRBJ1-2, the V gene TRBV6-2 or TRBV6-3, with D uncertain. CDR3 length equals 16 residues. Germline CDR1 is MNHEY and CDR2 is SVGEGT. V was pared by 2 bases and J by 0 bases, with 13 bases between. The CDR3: CASSYTYPVPNYGYTF. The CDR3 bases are TGTGCCAGCAGTTACACCTACCCCGTTCCTAACTATGGCTACACCTTC.

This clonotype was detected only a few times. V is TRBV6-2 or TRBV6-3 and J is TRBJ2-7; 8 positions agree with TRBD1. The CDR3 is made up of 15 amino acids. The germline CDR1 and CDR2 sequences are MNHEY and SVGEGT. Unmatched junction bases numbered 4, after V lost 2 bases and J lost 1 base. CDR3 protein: CASSYADRVSYEQYF. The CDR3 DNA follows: TGTGCCAGCAGTTACGCGGACAGGGTGTCCTACGAGCAGTACTTC.

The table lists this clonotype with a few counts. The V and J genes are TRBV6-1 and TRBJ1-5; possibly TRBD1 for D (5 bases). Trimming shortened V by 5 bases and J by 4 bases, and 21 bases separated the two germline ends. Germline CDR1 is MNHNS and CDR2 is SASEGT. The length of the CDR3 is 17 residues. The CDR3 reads CASSPGVSTVRNQPQHF. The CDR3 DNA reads TGTGCCAGCAGTCCCGGGGTATCGACAGTAAGGAATCAGCCCCAGCATTTT.